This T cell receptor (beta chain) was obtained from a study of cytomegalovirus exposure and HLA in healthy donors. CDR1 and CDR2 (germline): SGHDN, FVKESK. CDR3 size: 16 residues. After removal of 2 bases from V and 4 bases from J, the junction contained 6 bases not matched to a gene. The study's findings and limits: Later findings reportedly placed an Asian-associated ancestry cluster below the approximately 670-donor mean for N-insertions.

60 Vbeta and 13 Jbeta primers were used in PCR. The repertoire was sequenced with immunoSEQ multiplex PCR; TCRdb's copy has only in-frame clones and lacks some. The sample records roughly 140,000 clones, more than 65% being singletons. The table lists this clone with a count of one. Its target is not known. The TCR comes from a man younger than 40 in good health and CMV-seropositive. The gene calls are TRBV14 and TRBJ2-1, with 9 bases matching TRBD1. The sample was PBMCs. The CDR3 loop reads CASSQTGTGRYNEQFF. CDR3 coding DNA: TGTGCCAGCAGCCAAACGGGGACAGGGAGGTACAATGAGCAGTTCTTC.